This T cell receptor beta chain is from a study of blood T cell repertoires in COVID-19. Study background: COVID-19 samples collected from the United States, Italy and Spain covered acute and convalescent phases. The analysed material was cDNA or gDNA that came from T cells, B-cell-depleted T cells, or PBMCs.

Trimming removed 0 bases at V and 7 bases at J, with 13 bases between. The CDR3 spans 14 residues. The V gene's germline CDR1 is SGHDT and CDR2 YYEEEE. Data came from immunoSEQ multiplex PCR; TCRdb stores just in-frame clones and leaves some out. The table shows tens of thousands of clones, with approximately 88% occurring only once. Source material: peripheral blood. This chain joins TRBV5-6 and TRBJ1-1, with D possibly matching TRBD1 (6 bases). The sequence came from a human donor in a cohort sampled during active COVID-19. The CDR3 coding sequence is TGTGCCAGCAGCTTGGCACAGGGTGACCATGAAGCTTTCTTT. It specifies CASSLAQGDHEAFF.